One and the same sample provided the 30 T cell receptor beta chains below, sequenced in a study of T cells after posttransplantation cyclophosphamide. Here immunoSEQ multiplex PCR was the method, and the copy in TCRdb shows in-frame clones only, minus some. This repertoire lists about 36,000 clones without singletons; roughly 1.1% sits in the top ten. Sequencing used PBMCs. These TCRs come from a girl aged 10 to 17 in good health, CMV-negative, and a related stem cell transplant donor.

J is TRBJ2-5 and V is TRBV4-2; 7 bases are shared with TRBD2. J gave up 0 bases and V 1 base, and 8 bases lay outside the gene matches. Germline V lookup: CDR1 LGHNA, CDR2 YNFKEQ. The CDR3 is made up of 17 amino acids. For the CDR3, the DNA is TGTGCCAGCAGCCAAGGACGCCAGCGGGGATACCAAGAGACCCAGTACTTC. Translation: CASSQGRQRGYQETQYF.

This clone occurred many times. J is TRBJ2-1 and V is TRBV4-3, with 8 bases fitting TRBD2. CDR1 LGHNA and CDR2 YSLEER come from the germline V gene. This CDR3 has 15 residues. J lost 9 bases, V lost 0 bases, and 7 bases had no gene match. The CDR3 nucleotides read TGCGCCAGCAGCCAAGATCCCGCGGGAGGTTTTGAGCAGTTCTTC. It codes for CASSQDPAGGFEQFF.

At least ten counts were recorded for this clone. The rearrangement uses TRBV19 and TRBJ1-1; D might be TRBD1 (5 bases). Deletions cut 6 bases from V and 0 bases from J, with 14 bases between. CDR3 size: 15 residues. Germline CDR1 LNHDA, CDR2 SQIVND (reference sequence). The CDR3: CASRWGSPLNTEAFF. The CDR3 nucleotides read TGTGCCAGTAGATGGGGCAGCCCCCTGAACACTGAAGCTTTCTTT.

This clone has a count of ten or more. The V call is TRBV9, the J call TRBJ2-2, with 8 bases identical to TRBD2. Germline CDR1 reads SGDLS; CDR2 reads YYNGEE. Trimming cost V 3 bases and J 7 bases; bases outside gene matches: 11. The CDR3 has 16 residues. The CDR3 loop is CASSALPGGPSGELFF. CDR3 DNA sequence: TGTGCCAGCAGCGCACTGCCGGGGGGGCCGAGCGGGGAGCTGTTTTTT.

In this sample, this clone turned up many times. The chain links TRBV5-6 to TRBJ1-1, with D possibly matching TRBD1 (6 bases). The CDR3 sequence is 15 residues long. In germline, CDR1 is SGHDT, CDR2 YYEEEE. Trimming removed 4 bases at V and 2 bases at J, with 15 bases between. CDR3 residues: CASSLPGQTNTEAFF. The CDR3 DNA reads TGTGCCAGCAGCCTTCCGGGACAAACTAACACTGAAGCTTTCTTT.

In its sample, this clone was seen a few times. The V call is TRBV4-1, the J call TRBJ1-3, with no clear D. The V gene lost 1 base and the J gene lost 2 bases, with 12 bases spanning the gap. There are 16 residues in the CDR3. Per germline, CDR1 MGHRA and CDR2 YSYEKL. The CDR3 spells CASSQAAARPGNTIYF. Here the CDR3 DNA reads TGCGCCAGCAGCCAAGCGGCGGCCAGACCTGGAAACACCATATATTTT.

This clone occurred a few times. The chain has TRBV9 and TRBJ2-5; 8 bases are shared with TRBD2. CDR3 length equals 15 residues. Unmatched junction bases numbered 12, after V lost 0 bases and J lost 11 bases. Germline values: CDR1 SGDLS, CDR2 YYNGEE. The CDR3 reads CASSVAPTSEVLQYF. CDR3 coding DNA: TGTGCCAGCAGCGTAGCACCGACTAGCGAGGTATTGCAGTACTTC.

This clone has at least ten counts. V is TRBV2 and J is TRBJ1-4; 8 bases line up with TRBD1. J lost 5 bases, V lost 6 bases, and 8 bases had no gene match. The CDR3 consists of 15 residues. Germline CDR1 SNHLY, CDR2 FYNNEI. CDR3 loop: CASSAGTGTNEKLFF. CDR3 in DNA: TGTGCCAGCAGCGCCGGGACAGGAACAAATGAAAAACTGTTTTTT.

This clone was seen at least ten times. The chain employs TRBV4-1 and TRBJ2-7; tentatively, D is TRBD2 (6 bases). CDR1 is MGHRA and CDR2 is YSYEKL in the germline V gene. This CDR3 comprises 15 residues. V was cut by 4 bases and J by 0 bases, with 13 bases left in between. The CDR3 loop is CASSRGRGSSYEQYF. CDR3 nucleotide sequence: TGCGCCAGCAGCCGAGGGCGGGGTAGCTCCTACGAGCAGTACTTC.

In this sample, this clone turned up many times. Here the CDR3 reads CASSIRAGGYQPQHF. The DNA for the CDR3 is TGTGCCAGCAGTATCAGGGCAGGGGGCTATCAGCCCCAGCATTTT. V and J are TRBV28 and TRBJ1-5, with 8 bases lining up with TRBD1. V dropped 5 bases and J dropped 5; count of bases not matched to a gene: 8. Germline lookup yields CDR1 MDHEN and CDR2 SYDVKM. This CDR3 contains 15 residues.

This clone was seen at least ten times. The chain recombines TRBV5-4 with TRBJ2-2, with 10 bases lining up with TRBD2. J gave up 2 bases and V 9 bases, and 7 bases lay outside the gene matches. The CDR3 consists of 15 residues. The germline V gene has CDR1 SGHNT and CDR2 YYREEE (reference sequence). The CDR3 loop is CAIFASGRNTGELFF. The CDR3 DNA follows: TGTGCCATTTTTGCTAGCGGGAGAAACACCGGGGAGCTGTTTTTT.

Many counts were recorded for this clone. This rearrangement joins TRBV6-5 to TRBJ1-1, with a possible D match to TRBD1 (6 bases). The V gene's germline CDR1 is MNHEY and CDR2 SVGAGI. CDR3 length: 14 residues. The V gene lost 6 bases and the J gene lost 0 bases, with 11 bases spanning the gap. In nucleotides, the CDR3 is TGTGCCAGCAGCTCGGACAGAGTGAACACTGAAGCTTTCTTT. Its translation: CASSSDRVNTEAFF.

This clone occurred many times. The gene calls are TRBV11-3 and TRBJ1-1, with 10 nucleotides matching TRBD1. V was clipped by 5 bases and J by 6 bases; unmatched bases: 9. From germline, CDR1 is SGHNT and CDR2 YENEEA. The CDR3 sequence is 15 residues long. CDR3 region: CASSPGTGDVAEAFF. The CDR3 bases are TGTGCCAGCAGCCCCGGGACAGGGGATGTGGCTGAAGCTTTCTTT.

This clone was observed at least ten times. The CDR3: CASSPTGNGYTF. CDR3 nucleotides: TGTGCCAGCAGTCCGACAGGGAACGGCTACACCTTC. V and J are TRBV6-1 and TRBJ1-2, with 7 bases lining up with TRBD1. The V and J ends lost 5 bases and 8 bases, in that order; junction bases with no gene match: 5. The germline gives CDR1 MNHNS, CDR2 SASEGT. The CDR3 runs 12 residues.

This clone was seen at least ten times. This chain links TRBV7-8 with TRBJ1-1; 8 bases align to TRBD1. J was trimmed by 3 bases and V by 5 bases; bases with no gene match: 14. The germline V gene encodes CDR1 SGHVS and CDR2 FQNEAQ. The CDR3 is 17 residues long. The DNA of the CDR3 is TGTGCCAGCAGCGGACGGCGACAGGGGTTGGGGGACACTGAAGCTTTCTTT. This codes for CASSGRRQGLGDTEAFF.

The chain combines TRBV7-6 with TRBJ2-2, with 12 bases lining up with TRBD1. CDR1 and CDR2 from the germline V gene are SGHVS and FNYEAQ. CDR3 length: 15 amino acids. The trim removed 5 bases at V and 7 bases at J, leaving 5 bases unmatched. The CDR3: CASSQGQGAYGELFF. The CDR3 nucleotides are TGTGCCAGCAGCCAGGGACAGGGGGCATACGGGGAGCTGTTTTTT.

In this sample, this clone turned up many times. CDR3 coding DNA: TGTGCCAGCATTCAAGAGGGGGACTCACCCCTCCACTTT. Translating gives CASIQEGDSPLHF. The chain joins TRBV2 to TRBJ1-6, with a possible D match to TRBD1 (6 bases). The CDR3 contains 13 residues. Germline V lookup: CDR1 SNHLY, CDR2 FYNNEI. V shed 7 bases and J shed 10 bases, with 14 bases lying between them.

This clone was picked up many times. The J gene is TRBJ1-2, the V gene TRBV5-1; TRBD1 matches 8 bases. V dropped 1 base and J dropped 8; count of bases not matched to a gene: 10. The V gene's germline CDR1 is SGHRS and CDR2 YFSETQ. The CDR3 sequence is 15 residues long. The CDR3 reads CASSLNQGAYVGYTF. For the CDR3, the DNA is TGCGCCAGCAGCTTGAATCAGGGGGCTTATGTCGGCTACACCTTC.

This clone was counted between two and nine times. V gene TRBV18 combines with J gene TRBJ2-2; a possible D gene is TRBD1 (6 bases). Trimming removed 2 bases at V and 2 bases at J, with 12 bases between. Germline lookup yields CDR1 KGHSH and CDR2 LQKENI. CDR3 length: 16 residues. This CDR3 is CASSPMYRDNTGELFF. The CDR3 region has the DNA TGTGCCAGCTCACCAATGTACAGGGATAACACCGGGGAGCTGTTTTTT.

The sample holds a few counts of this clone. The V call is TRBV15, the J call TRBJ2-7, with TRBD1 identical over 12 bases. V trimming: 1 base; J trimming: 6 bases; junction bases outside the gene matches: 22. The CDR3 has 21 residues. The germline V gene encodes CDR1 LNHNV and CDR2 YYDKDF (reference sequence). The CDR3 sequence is CATSRGIPLGQGANRPREQYF. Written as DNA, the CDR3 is TGTGCCACCAGCAGAGGTATTCCCCTGGGACAGGGGGCGAATCGCCCGCGCGAGCAGTACTTC. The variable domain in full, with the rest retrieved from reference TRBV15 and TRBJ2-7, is DAMVIQNPRYQVTQFGKPVTLSCSQTLNHNVMYWYQQKSSQAPKLLFHYYDKDFNNEADTPDNFQSRRPNTSFCFLDIRSPGLGDTAMYLCATSRGIPLGQGANRPREQYFGPGTRLTVT.

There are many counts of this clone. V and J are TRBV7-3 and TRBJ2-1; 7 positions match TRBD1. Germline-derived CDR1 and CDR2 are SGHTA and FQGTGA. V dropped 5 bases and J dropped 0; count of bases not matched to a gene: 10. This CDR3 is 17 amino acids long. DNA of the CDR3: TGTGCCAGCAGCGCACCGGGACAGCCTCACTCCTACAATGAGCAGTTCTTC. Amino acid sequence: CASSAPGQPHSYNEQFF. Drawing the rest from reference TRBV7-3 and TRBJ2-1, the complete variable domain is GAGVSQTPSNKVTEKGKYVELRCDPISGHTALYWYRQSLGQGPEFLIYFQGTGAADDSGLPNDRFFAVRPEGSVSTLKIQRTERGDSAVYLCASSAPGQPHSYNEQFFGPGTRLTVL.

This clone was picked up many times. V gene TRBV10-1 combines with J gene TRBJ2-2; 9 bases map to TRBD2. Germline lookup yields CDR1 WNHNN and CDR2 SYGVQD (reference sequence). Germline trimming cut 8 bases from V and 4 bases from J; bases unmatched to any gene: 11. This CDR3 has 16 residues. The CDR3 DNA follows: TGCGCCAGCTCAGCGGGAGGCCCCCTGCCCACCGGGGAGCTGTTTTTT. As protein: CASSAGGPLPTGELFF.

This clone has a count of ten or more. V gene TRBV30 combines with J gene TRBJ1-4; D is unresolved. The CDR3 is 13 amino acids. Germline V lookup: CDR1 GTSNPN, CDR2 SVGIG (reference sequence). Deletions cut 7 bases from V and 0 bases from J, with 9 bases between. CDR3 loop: CAYSGSTNEKLFF. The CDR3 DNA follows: TGTGCCTACTCGGGATCAACTAATGAAAAACTGTTTTTT.

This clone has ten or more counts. CDR3 protein: CASSRPGLAGNEQFF. CDR3 nucleotide sequence: TGTGCCAGCAGCCGCCCGGGACTAGCGGGCAATGAGCAGTTCTTC. The chain employs TRBV5-4 and TRBJ2-1, with 12 bases identical to TRBD2. V gave up 4 bases and J gave up 6 bases; unmatched junction bases: 5. Germline CDR1 and CDR2: SGHNT and YYREEE (reference sequence). The CDR3 consists of 15 residues.

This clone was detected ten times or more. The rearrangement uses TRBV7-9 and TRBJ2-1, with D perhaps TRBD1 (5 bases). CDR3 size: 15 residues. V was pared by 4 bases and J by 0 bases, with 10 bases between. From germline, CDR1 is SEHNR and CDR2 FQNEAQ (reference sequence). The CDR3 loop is CASSSPRGSYNEQFF. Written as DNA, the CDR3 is TGTGCCAGCAGCTCCCCTAGGGGCTCCTACAATGAGCAGTTCTTC.

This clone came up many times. CDR3 nucleotide sequence: TGTGCCAGCAGCTTACCGGGACAGGGAATAGATCGGTATCAGCCCCAGCATTTT. It encodes CASSLPGQGIDRYQPQHF. The chain recombines TRBV7-2 with TRBJ1-5; 9 bases are shared with TRBD1. V dropped 2 bases and J dropped 5; count of bases not matched to a gene: 13. The CDR3 is made up of 18 amino acids. Per germline, CDR1 SGHTA and CDR2 FQGNSA.

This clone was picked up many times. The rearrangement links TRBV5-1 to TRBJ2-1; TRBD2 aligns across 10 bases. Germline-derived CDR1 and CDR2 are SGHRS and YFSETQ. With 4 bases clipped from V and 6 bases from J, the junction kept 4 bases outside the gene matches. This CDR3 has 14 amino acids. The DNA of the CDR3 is TGCGCCAGCAGCAGGACTAGCGGTATCAATGAGCAGTTCTTC. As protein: CASSRTSGINEQFF. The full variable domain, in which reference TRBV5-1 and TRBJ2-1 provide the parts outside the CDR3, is KAGVTQTPRYLIKTRGQQVTLSCSPISGHRSVSWYQQTPGQGLQFLFEYFSETQRNKGNFPGRFSGRQFSNSRSEMNVSTLELGDSALYLCASSRTSGINEQFFGPGTRLTVL.

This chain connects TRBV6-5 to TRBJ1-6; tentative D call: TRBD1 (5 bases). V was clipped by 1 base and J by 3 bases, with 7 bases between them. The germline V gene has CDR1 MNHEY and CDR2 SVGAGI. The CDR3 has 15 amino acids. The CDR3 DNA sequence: TGTGCCAGCAGTTACTTAAGGGGCTATAATTCACCCCTCCACTTT. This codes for CASSYLRGYNSPLHF.

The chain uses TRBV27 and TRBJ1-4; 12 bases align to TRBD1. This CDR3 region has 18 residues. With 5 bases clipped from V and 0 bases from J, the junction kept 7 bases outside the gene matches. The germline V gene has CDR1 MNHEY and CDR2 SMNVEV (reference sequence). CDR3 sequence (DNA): TGTGCCAGCAGTGGCGAGGGACAGGGGGCACCAACTAATGAAAAACTGTTTTTT. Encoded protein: CASSGEGQGAPTNEKLFF.

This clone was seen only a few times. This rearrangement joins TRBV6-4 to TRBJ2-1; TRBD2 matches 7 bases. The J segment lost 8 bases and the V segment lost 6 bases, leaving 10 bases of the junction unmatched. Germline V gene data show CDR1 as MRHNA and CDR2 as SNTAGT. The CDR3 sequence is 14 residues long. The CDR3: CASRLTSWRDEQFF. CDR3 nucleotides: TGTGCCAGCAGGCTGACTAGCTGGAGGGATGAGCAGTTCTTC.